One sample yielded the 12 T cell receptor beta chains listed below, sequenced in a study of patients and donors after allogeneic stem cell transplantation. TCRdb analysed the RT-PCR reads with MiXCR anew, one entry per CDR3 protein. Of hundreds of thousands of distinct CDR3 sequences listed, 16% are singletons. Sample: blood, either unsorted or a sorted T cell fraction (not recorded which). All receptors derive from a human donor who was either an allogeneic HSCT recipient or a stem cell or donor lymphocyte infusion donor (not recorded which). It is not recorded whose cells these are; they may come from a transplant donor.

Only a few counts were recorded for this clonotype. The genes are TRBV9 and TRBJ2-3; D perhaps matches TRBD2 (5 bases). The ends were cut back, 4 bases at V and 5 bases at J, with 11 bases in the middle. CDR3 length equals 13 residues. Germline V CDR1 and CDR2: SGDLS, YYNGEE. CDR3 DNA: TGTGCCAGCAGCCACCGAAGCGGAGATACGCAGTATTTT. It yields the protein CASSHRSGDTQYF.

This chain uses TRBV6-1 with TRBJ1-2; 10 bases line up with TRBD1. This CDR3 contains 13 residues. Looked up from germline, CDR1 is MNHNS and CDR2 is SASEGT. Trimming removed 6 bases from V and 8 bases from J; junction bases left unmatched: 6. The chain's CDR3 is CASSDRGLGGYTF. CDR3 DNA sequence: TGTGCCAGCAGCGACAGGGGGCTGGGCGGCTACACCTTC.

This clonotype was counted between two and nine times. J is TRBJ2-5 and V is TRBV21-1. TRBV21-1 is recorded as a pseudogene. The CDR3 sequence is 12 residues long. CDR3 residues: CASSPVMETQYF. Here the CDR3 DNA reads TGTGCCAGCAGCCCGGTGATGGAGACCCAGTACTTC.

This clonotype was observed at least ten times. The chain has TRBV12-3 or TRBV12-4 and TRBJ1-2, with D hard to call. Trimming pared 4 bases from V and 8 bases from J, leaving 8 bases between. The CDR3 is 11 residues long. This chain's CDR3 is CASSSRGGYTF. CDR3 bases: TGTGCCAGCAGTTCCCGGGGAGGCTACACCTTC.

This clonotype occurred many times. The chain recombines TRBV5-1 with TRBJ2-5, with 9 bases fitting TRBD2. J lost 4 bases, V lost 4 bases, and 11 bases had no gene match. The CDR3 loop spans 16 amino acids. In germline, CDR1 is SGHRS, CDR2 YFSETQ. The CDR3 sequence is CASSMGRLAGVETQYF. The CDR3 DNA sequence: TGCGCCAGCAGCATGGGACGTTTAGCGGGAGTAGAGACCCAGTACTTC.

This clonotype was found a few times. The chain recombines TRBV12-3 or TRBV12-4 with TRBJ1-3, with no clear D. V was shortened by 3 bases and J by 3 bases, with 15 bases between the two germline ends. CDR3 length equals 16 residues. CDR3: CASSFQRVVRGNTIYF. The CDR3 nucleotides read TGTGCCAGCAGTTTCCAAAGGGTAGTTCGTGGAAACACCATATATTTT.

The J gene is TRBJ2-5, the V gene TRBV20-1; 9 positions match TRBD2. Looked up from germline, CDR1 is DFQATT and CDR2 is SNEGSKA (reference sequence). The CDR3 has 14 amino acids. The J segment lost 5 bases and the V segment lost 2 bases, leaving 6 bases of the junction unmatched. The chain's CDR3 is CSARRGGARETQYF. The CDR3 coding sequence is TGCAGTGCTAGACGCGGGGGGGCTCGTGAGACCCAGTACTTC.

The sample holds a few counts of this clonotype. The chain links TRBV29-1 to TRBJ1-1; no reliable D call. Germline values: CDR1 SQVTM, CDR2 ANQGSEA. The CDR3 sequence is 13 residues long. The V gene lost 4 bases and the J gene lost 2 bases, with 11 bases spanning the gap. DNA for the CDR3: TGCAGCGTTGTGAGGGCCGGAAACACTGAAGCTTTCTTT. This sequence encodes CSVVRAGNTEAFF.

This clonotype was picked up a small number of times. In nucleotides, the CDR3 is TGCAGCGTTGTACTAGACAGTAGCACAGATACGCAGTATTTT. Translating gives CSVVLDSSTDTQYF. V gene TRBV29-1 combines with J gene TRBJ2-3, with D perhaps TRBD1 or TRBD2 (5 bases each). Trimming left V 4 bases short and J 0 bases short, with 11 bases between. Germline CDR1 is SQVTM and CDR2 is ANQGSEA. This CDR3 is 14 amino acids long.

This clonotype turned up a few times. The rearrangement uses TRBV7-8 and TRBJ2-2, with TRBD2 matching 7 bases. The J segment lost 5 bases and the V segment lost 2 bases, leaving 14 bases of the junction unmatched. The CDR3 has 18 residues. The germline V gene has CDR1 SGHVS and CDR2 FQNEAQ. The CDR3 loop is CASSLRVRGVLGTGELFF. Here the CDR3 DNA reads TGTGCCAGCAGCTTAAGAGTCCGGGGGGTTCTTGGTACCGGGGAGCTGTTTTTT.

V usage is TRBV10-3 and J usage is TRBJ1-5; 7 bases map to TRBD1. Trimming removed 7 bases from V and 5 bases from J; junction bases left unmatched: 8. Germline V gene data show CDR1 as ENHRY and CDR2 as SYGVKD. The CDR3 sequence is 14 residues long. The DNA of the CDR3 is TGTGCCATCATCCAAGACAGGGCTGATCAGCCCCAGCATTTT. Its protein is CAIIQDRADQPQHF.

The rearrangement links TRBV30 to TRBJ1-4, with 7 bases aligning to TRBD1. V lost 2 bases and J lost 2; bases outside the gene matches: 11. CDR1 is GTSNPN, CDR2 SVGIG, per germline (reference sequence). The CDR3 spans 17 residues. This chain's CDR3 is CAWSPDRQPRTNEKLFF. CDR3 in DNA: TGTGCCTGGAGTCCGGACAGGCAGCCCCGGACTAATGAAAAACTGTTTTTT.